These 32 T cell receptor beta chains were all obtained from the same sample, sequenced in a study of CD4 T cells in relation to SARS-CoV-2 and coronaviruses. The unexposed donors gave CD4+ T cells in about 2011-2019, prior to COVID-19. After around nine days of culture, CD4+ T cells were isolated. Sequencing was performed with immunoSEQ multiplex PCR; in TCRdb, only in-frame clones are kept and a portion is missing. The table includes around 11,000 clones, 80% to 85% detected once. These TCRs are of unknown antigen specificity. The sample was CD4+ T cells from PBMCs, cultured in vitro. The receptors originated from a human donor in good health.

The chain recombines TRBV7-9 with TRBJ2-2; TRBD1 agrees at 8 bases. J lost 3 bases, V lost 3 bases, and 6 bases had no gene match. CDR3 length: 16 residues. The V gene's germline CDR1 is SEHNR and CDR2 FQNEAQ (reference sequence). Here the CDR3 reads CASSFYRGSDTGELFF. The CDR3 nucleotides are TGTGCCAGCAGCTTCTACAGGGGGTCGGACACCGGGGAGCTGTTTTTT.

This rearrangement joins TRBV9 to TRBJ2-7; perhaps TRBD1 as D (5 bases). The CDR3 runs 15 residues. Trimming took 4 bases from V and 2 from J, leaving 16 bases between them. Germline V gene lookup returns CDR1 SGDLS and CDR2 YYNGEE. CDR3 sequence reads: CASSPGQGRAYEQYF. The CDR3 DNA is TGTGCCAGCAGCCCAGGCCAGGGTAGGGCCTACGAGCAGTACTTC.

The table lists this clone with a few counts. This rearrangement joins TRBV10-2 to TRBJ1-4, with 11 bases matching TRBD1. The length of the CDR3 is 14 residues. Per the germline V gene, CDR1 is WSHSY and CDR2 is SAAADI. V lost 7 bases, J lost 8 bases, and 6 bases stayed unmatched. The CDR3 coding sequence is TGCGCCAGCACCAACCGGGACAGGGGGGAAAAACTGTTTTTT. The encoded protein is CASTNRDRGEKLFF.

This chain links TRBV4-3 with TRBJ2-7; a possible D gene is TRBD1 (5 bases). Per the germline V gene, CDR1 is LGHNA and CDR2 is YSLEER. With 0 bases removed from V and 3 bases from J, the gap between germline ends came to 9 bases. This CDR3 is 14 amino acids long. CDR3 DNA: TGCGCCAGCAGCCAAGAGGCAGGGATCTACGAGCAGTACTTC. This codes for CASSQEAGIYEQYF.

The chain has TRBV19 and TRBJ2-1, with 9 positions matching TRBD1. The V and J ends lost 2 bases and 2 bases, in that order; junction bases with no gene match: 7. Germline V lookup: CDR1 LNHDA, CDR2 SQIVND (reference sequence). This CDR3 contains 17 residues. CDR3 nucleotides: TGTGCCAGTAGTATACTACCGGGACAGGGAACCTACAATGAGCAGTTCTTC. Translated: CASSILPGQGTYNEQFF.

The chain couples TRBV19 to TRBJ1-2; D gene unclear. Trimming shortened V by 0 bases and J by 5 bases, and 10 bases separated the two germline ends. This CDR3 is 14 amino acids long. CDR1 and CDR2 (germline): LNHDA, SQIVND (reference sequence). This chain's CDR3 is CASSIEISIYGYTF. The CDR3 DNA is TGTGCCAGTAGTATAGAAATATCCATTTATGGCTACACCTTC.

In its sample, this clone was seen a few times. J is TRBJ1-5 and V is TRBV3-1 (or the pseudogene TRBV3-2); D remains ambiguous. The V end was cut by 0 bases, the J end by 2 bases, with 8 bases between. Germline CDR1 is LGHDT and CDR2 is YNNKEL (reference sequence). The CDR3 extends over 15 amino acids. The CDR3 region has the DNA TGTGCCAGCAGCCAAGATGTTGCGGGCAATCAGCCCCAGCATTTT. Encoded protein: CASSQDVAGNQPQHF.

The rearrangement uses TRBV4-3 and TRBJ1-5; D unresolved. With 0 bases removed from V and 6 bases from J, the gap between germline ends came to 9 bases. The V gene's germline CDR1 is LGHNA and CDR2 YSLEER. The CDR3 length is 14 residues. The CDR3 sequence: CASSQDTGAQPQHF. The CDR3 coding sequence is TGCGCCAGCAGCCAAGATACTGGTGCTCAGCCCCAGCATTTT.

This clone was counted once. Mismatch with germline at one junction end may stem from a read error. Different DNA sequences within this sample yield the same CDR3. This chain links TRBV7-8 with TRBJ1-1, with a tentative D call TRBD1 (5 bases). Germline CDR1 reads SGHVS; CDR2 reads FQNEAQ. This CDR3 contains 13 residues. The CDR3 sequence: CASRPTGGTEAFF. CDR3 DNA sequence: TGTGCCAGCAGACCCACGGGAGGGACTGAAGCCTTCTTT.

The chain couples TRBV7-6 to TRBJ2-7; D unclear. Trimming cost V 0 bases and J 1 base, with 13 bases left between them. The CDR3 runs to 16 residues. Germline V gene data show CDR1 as SGHVS and CDR2 as FNYEAQ. The CDR3 loop is CASSLAGAVGSYEQYF. The CDR3 nucleotides read TGTGCCAGCAGCTTAGCTGGAGCAGTAGGGTCCTACGAGCAGTACTTC. Drawing the rest from reference TRBV7-6 and TRBJ2-7, the complete variable domain is GAGVSQSPRYKVTKRGQDVALRCDPISGHVSLYWYRQALGQGPEFLTYFNYEAQQDKSGLPNDRFSAERPEGSISTLTIQRTEQRDSAMYRCASSLAGAVGSYEQYFGPGTRLTVT.

The rearrangement uses TRBV7-2 and TRBJ1-4; D uncertain. V was trimmed by 5 bases and J by 4 bases, leaving 11 bases between them. The CDR3 is made up of 14 amino acids. The germline CDR1 and CDR2 sequences are SGHTA and FQGNSA. The DNA of the CDR3 is TGTGCCAGCAGCCGCGGGTCCTTTAATGAAAAACTGTTTTTT. Translating gives CASSRGSFNEKLFF.

This chain joins TRBV18 and TRBJ2-7; 7 bases fit TRBD2. The junction had 12 bases not matched to a gene; V was cut back by 4 bases and J by 6 bases. The CDR3 runs 15 residues. Germline loops: CDR1 KGHSH, CDR2 LQKENI. CDR3 sequence: CASSREGANSGEQYF. The CDR3 DNA follows: TGTGCCAGCTCACGGGAGGGAGCCAACTCCGGCGAGCAGTACTTC.

The chain is built from TRBV5-1 and TRBJ1-1; D unclear. V was clipped by 0 bases and J by 1 base, with 10 bases between them. The CDR3 loop spans 15 amino acids. Germline lookup yields CDR1 SGHRS and CDR2 YFSETQ. Written as DNA, the CDR3 is TGCGCCAGCAGCTTGGAGGTCGCCGGGAACACTGAAGCTTTCTTT. Encoded protein: CASSLEVAGNTEAFF.

This sequence joins TRBV28 and TRBJ2-7, with a weak D call TRBD1 (5 bases). Germline values: CDR1 MDHEN, CDR2 SYDVKM. The ends were cut back, 5 bases at V and 0 bases at J, with 14 bases in the middle. CDR3 size: 15 residues. The CDR3 coding sequence is TGTGCCAGCAGTCCCCCACAGGAGAGCTCCTACGAGCAGTACTTC. Amino acids: CASSPPQESSYEQYF.

This chain connects TRBV6-1 to TRBJ2-1, with TRBD2 matching over 10 bases. V lost 2 bases to trimming and J lost 9 bases; unmatched junction nucleotides: 16. Germline CDR1 and CDR2: MNHNS and SASEGT. This CDR3 region has 18 residues. CDR3 bases: TGTGCCAGCAGTGAACCCGGGGCTAGCGGGAGTCTAGGACGTGAGCAGTTCTTC. This translates into CASSEPGASGSLGREQFF.

This clone was detected only once. The chain combines TRBV6-1 with TRBJ2-7; 7 nucleotides agree with TRBD1. This CDR3 contains 15 residues. Germline assignment: CDR1 MNHNS and CDR2 SASEGT. V dropped 3 bases and J dropped 7; count of bases not matched to a gene: 12. The CDR3 region is CASSDRQGRLREQYF. Here the CDR3 DNA reads TGTGCCAGCAGTGATAGACAGGGAAGATTGAGGGAGCAGTACTTC.

In this sample, this clone turned up a few times. The gene calls are TRBV19 and TRBJ2-7; 7 bases line up with TRBD2. This CDR3 has 13 amino acids. The V and J ends lost 10 bases and 2 bases, in that order; junction bases with no gene match: 8. Germline V gene data show CDR1 as LNHDA and CDR2 as SQIVND (reference sequence). CDR3 in amino acids: CATYRTRAYEQYF. CDR3 DNA: TGTGCCACCTATCGGACTAGGGCCTACGAGCAGTACTTC.

V gene TRBV30 combines with J gene TRBJ1-1, with a possible D match to TRBD1 (6 bases). V shed 2 bases and J shed 0 bases, with 13 bases lying between them. Germline loops: CDR1 GTSNPN, CDR2 SVGIG (reference sequence). The CDR3 has 15 residues. The CDR3 DNA follows: TGTGCCTGGAGTAGGGGGGGGGCTATGAACACTGAAGCTTTCTTT. Translated: CAWSRGGAMNTEAFF.

V and J are TRBV5-6 and TRBJ1-2; TRBD1 is a possible D gene (5 bases). V lost 0 bases to trimming and J lost 13 bases, with 10 bases between them. The germline CDR1 and CDR2 sequences are SGHDT and YYEEEE. The CDR3 extends over 11 amino acids. Here the CDR3 reads CASSLGTRGTF. As DNA, the CDR3 is TGTGCCAGCAGCTTGGGGACACGGGGCACCTTC.

This rearrangement joins TRBV3-1 (or the pseudogene TRBV3-2) to TRBJ1-2, with no clear D. The CDR3 runs to 13 residues. V lost 1 base to trimming and J lost 4 bases, with 7 bases between them. Germline CDR1 LGHDT, CDR2 YNNKEL (reference sequence). The CDR3 nucleotides read TGTGCCAGCAGCCAAGCCAGTTCCTATGGCTACACCTTC. The encoded protein is CASSQASSYGYTF.

This chain connects TRBV11-3 to TRBJ2-7; 9 bases agree with TRBD1. This CDR3 has 14 residues. Germline V CDR1 and CDR2: SGHNT, YENEEA. V shed 3 bases, J shed 6 bases, and the junction held 6 bases outside the gene matches. The CDR3 region is CASSFTGGLGEQYF. The CDR3 DNA reads as TGTGCCAGCAGCTTCACAGGGGGCTTGGGCGAGCAGTACTTC.

V gene TRBV5-1 combines with J gene TRBJ2-1; maybe TRBD2 (7 bases). V was pared by 0 bases and J by 9 bases, with 16 bases between. CDR1 and CDR2 (germline): SGHRS, YFSETQ. The CDR3 has 15 residues. The CDR3 here is CASSLGEWEGGEQFF. The CDR3 DNA is TGCGCCAGCAGCTTGGGTGAGTGGGAGGGGGGTGAGCAGTTCTTC.

This clone was counted once. The chain employs TRBV19 and TRBJ1-2; tentative D call: TRBD1 (5 bases). V was trimmed by 5 bases and J by 6 bases, leaving 7 bases between them. The CDR3 covers 11 residues. Germline CDR1 is LNHDA and CDR2 is SQIVND (reference sequence). The CDR3 sequence is CASSGGHGYTF. CDR3 bases: TGTGCCAGTAGTGGGGGACATGGCTACACCTTC. The complete variable domain, with remaining parts taken from reference TRBV19 and TRBJ1-2, reads DGGITQSPKYLFRKEGQNVTLSCEQNLNHDAMYWYRQDPGQGLRLIYYSQIVNDFQKGDIAEGYSVSREKKESFPLTVTSAQKNPTAFYLCASSGGHGYTFGSGTRLTVV.

As DNA, the CDR3 is TGTGCCAGCAACCAAGGGAGGTACTCTGGAAACACCATATATTTT. This sequence encodes CASNQGRYSGNTIYF. The gene calls are TRBV6-5 and TRBJ1-3; D remains ambiguous. Germline values: CDR1 MNHEY, CDR2 SVGAGI. With 7 bases removed from V and 0 bases from J, the gap between germline ends came to 13 bases. The length of the CDR3 is 15 residues.

This sequence joins TRBV10-3 and TRBJ1-4, with D unclear. This CDR3 region has 14 residues. The V gene's germline CDR1 is ENHRY and CDR2 SYGVKD. V dropped 6 bases and J dropped 7 bases, with 15 bases sitting between them. The chain's CDR3 is CAISPSGNLEKLFF. DNA for the CDR3: TGTGCCATCAGCCCCTCCGGTAACCTTGAAAAACTGTTTTTT.

V gene TRBV5-1 combines with J gene TRBJ1-1, with a possible D match to TRBD1 (5 bases). CDR1 is SGHRS and CDR2 is YFSETQ in the germline V gene. The V end was cut by 7 bases, the J end by 6 bases, with 19 bases between. The CDR3 has 14 amino acids. CDR3 protein: CASADGAVGAEAFF. CDR3 DNA: TGCGCCAGCGCCGACGGGGCGGTTGGAGCTGAAGCTTTCTTT. The whole variable domain, remainder taken from reference TRBV5-1 and TRBJ1-1, is KAGVTQTPRYLIKTRGQQVTLSCSPISGHRSVSWYQQTPGQGLQFLFEYFSETQRNKGNFPGRFSGRQFSNSRSEMNVSTLELGDSALYLCASADGAVGAEAFFGQGTRLTVV.

V gene TRBV7-9 combines with J gene TRBJ2-5; D is unclear. Germline values: CDR1 SEHNR, CDR2 FQNEAQ (reference sequence). V was trimmed by 0 bases and J by 4 bases, leaving 12 bases between them. The CDR3 contains 15 residues. The CDR3 spells CASSLASAPRETQYF. For the CDR3, the DNA is TGTGCCAGCAGCTTAGCGTCAGCCCCCCGAGAGACCCAGTACTTC.

This clone was detected only a few times. The genes are TRBV21-1 and TRBJ2-7; TRBD1, the D gene given by the table, was not confirmed from the DNA. TRBV21-1 is recorded as a pseudogene. The CDR3 has 11 residues. CDR3 loop: CASSPSYEQYF. CDR3 coding DNA: TGTGCCAGCAGCCCATCCTACGAGCAGTACTTC.

The chain carries TRBV7-2 and TRBJ1-4; D is undetermined. V dropped 3 bases and J dropped 5 bases, with 4 bases sitting between them. Germline-derived CDR1 and CDR2 are SGHTA and FQGNSA. This CDR3 contains 12 residues. The CDR3 spells CASSFSNEKLFF. Here the CDR3 DNA reads TGTGCCAGCAGCTTCTCGAATGAAAAACTGTTTTTT.

The chain recombines TRBV6-5 with TRBJ2-7, with 8 bases identical to TRBD2. The CDR3 is 15 residues long. CDR1 and CDR2 (germline): MNHEY, SVGAGI. V dropped 2 bases and J dropped 5; count of bases not matched to a gene: 8. The CDR3: CASSYERETIHEQYF. Written as DNA, the CDR3 is TGTGCCAGCAGTTACGAGCGGGAGACTATCCACGAGCAGTACTTC.

This clone was seen once. V gene TRBV5-5 combines with J gene TRBJ1-5, with D unclear. V shed 0 bases and J shed 1 base, with 2 bases lying between them. Germline assignment: CDR1 SGHKS and CDR2 YYEKEE (reference sequence). The CDR3 loop spans 13 amino acids. CDR3 sequence reads: CASSLESNQPQHF. CDR3 sequence (DNA): TGTGCCAGCAGCTTGGAGAGCAATCAGCCCCAGCATTTT.

The V call is TRBV2, the J call TRBJ2-3; tentative D call: TRBD2 (6 bases). The CDR3 length is 13 residues. Trimming shortened V by 8 bases and J by 6 bases, and 15 bases separated the two germline ends. CDR1 and CDR2 from the germline V gene are SNHLY and FYNNEI. The CDR3: CASGGTPGDTQYF. The CDR3 DNA is TGTGCCAGCGGCGGGACCCCAGGGGATACGCAGTATTTT.